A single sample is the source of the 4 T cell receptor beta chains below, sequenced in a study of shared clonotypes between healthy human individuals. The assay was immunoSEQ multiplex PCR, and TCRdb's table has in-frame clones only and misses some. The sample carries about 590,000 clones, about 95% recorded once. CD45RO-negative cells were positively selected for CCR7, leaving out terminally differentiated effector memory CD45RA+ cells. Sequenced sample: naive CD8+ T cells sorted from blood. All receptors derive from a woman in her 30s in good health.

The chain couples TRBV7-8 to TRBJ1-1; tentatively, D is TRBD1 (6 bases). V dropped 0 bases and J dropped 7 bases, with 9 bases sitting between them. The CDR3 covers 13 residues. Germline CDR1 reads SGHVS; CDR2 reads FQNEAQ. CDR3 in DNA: TGTGCCAGCAGCTTAGCAGACAGGTTTGAAGCTTTCTTT. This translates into CASSLADRFEAFF.

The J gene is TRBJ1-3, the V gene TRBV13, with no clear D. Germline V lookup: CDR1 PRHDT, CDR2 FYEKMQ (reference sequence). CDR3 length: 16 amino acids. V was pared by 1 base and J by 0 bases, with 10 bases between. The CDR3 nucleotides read TGTGCCAGCAGCTTAGAGGCAGCTCTCTCTGGAAACACCATATATTTT. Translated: CASSLEAALSGNTIYF.

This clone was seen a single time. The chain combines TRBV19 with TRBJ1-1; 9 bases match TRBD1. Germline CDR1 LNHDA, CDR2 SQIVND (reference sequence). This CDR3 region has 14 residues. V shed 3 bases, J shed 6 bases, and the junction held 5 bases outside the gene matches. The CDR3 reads CASSIATGGPEAFF. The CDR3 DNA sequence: TGTGCCAGTAGTATCGCTACAGGGGGCCCTGAAGCTTTCTTT.

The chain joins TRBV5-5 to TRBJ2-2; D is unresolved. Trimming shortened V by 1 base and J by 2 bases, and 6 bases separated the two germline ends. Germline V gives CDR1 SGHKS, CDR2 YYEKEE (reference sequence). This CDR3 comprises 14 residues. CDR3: CASSLHSNTGELFF. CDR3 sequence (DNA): TGTGCCAGCAGCTTGCACAGTAACACCGGGGAGCTGTTTTTT. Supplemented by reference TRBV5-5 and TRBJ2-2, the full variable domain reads DAGVTQSPTHLIKTRGQQVTLRCSPISGHKSVSWYQQVLGQGPQFIFQYYEKEERGRGNFPDRFSARQFPNYSSELNVNALLLGDSALYLCASSLHSNTGELFFGEGSRLTVL.